One and the same sample provided the 7 T cell receptor beta chains below, sequenced in a study of PD-L1 blockade in urothelial cancer. Profiling relied on immunoSEQ multiplex PCR, and the TCRdb table lists in-frame clones only, not all of them. The sample lists 55,000 or so clones, over 75% occurring once. The sample here was PBMCs, taken around atezolizumab (anti-PD-L1) treatment. The receptors stem from a man in his forties with urothelial cancer.

The chain recombines TRBV4-1 with TRBJ1-4; 9 nucleotides align to TRBD1. Germline V gene data show CDR1 as MGHRA and CDR2 as YSYEKL. Trimming removed 1 base from V and 7 bases from J; junction bases left unmatched: 7. The CDR3 length is 16 residues. The CDR3 region is CASSQVYETGGEKLFF. CDR3 coding DNA: TGCGCCAGCAGCCAAGTCTACGAGACAGGGGGTGAAAAACTGTTTTTT.

This chain links TRBV11-3 with TRBJ2-2; possible D gene TRBD1, 6 bases. There are 16 residues in the CDR3. CDR1 is SGHNT, CDR2 YENEEA, per germline. V was clipped by 3 bases and J by 1 base, with 12 bases between them. The chain's CDR3 is CASSFSQGRNTGELFF. Written as DNA, the CDR3 is TGTGCCAGCAGCTTCTCACAGGGCCGGAACACCGGGGAGCTGTTTTTT. Together with reference TRBV11-3 and TRBJ2-2, the CDR3 gives the full variable domain: EAGVVQSPRYKIIEKKQPVAFWCNPISGHNTLYWYLQNLGQGPELLIRYENEEAVDDSQLPKDRFSAERLKGVDSTLKIQPAELGDSAVYLCASSFSQGRNTGELFFGEGSRLTVL.

The CDR3 loop is CASSTREKSFPYEQYF. CDR3 bases: TGTGCCAGTAGTACGAGGGAAAAGAGTTTCCCCTACGAGCAGTACTTC. The chain couples TRBV19 to TRBJ2-7, with D possibly matching TRBD2 (5 bases). CDR1 and CDR2 from the germline V gene are LNHDA and SQIVND (reference sequence). The CDR3 sequence is 16 residues long. V lost 4 bases and J lost 2, with 18 bases in between.

The chain links TRBV11-2 to TRBJ2-7, with D tentatively TRBD2 (5 bases). V dropped 5 bases and J dropped 5 bases, with 10 bases sitting between them. The CDR3 consists of 12 residues. Germline V CDR1 and CDR2: SGHAT, FQNNGV. The CDR3 DNA follows: TGTGCCAGCAGCGCGTCCGGGGACGAGCAGTACTTC. Its translation: CASSASGDEQYF. The full variable domain, its missing parts supplied by reference TRBV11-2 and TRBJ2-7, is EAGVAQSPRYKIIEKRQSVAFWCNPISGHATLYWYQQILGQGPKLLIQFQNNGVVDDSQLPKDRFSAERLKGVDSTLKIQPAKLEDSAVYLCASSASGDEQYFGPGTRLTVT.

This clone has only a few counts. The V and J genes are TRBV10-1 and TRBJ2-5; weak D call: TRBD2 (5 bases). CDR3 length: 16 amino acids. V lost 0 bases and J lost 5, with 16 bases in between. Germline assignment: CDR1 WNHNN and CDR2 SYGVQD (reference sequence). The CDR3 nucleotides read TGCGCCAGCAGTGAGTCTGGCGGGTCTAGACGGGAGACCCAGTACTTC. Its protein product is CASSESGGSRRETQYF.

About this clone: An end of the junction differs from the germline gene, which may be a read error. The genes are TRBV7-7 and TRBJ2-3; 7 nucleotides match TRBD1. Germline-derived CDR1 and CDR2 are SSHAT and FNYEAQ (reference sequence). The CDR3 runs to 16 residues. The DNA of the CDR3 is TGTGCTAGCAGCTTAGGGACAGTGGGGGCCACAGATACGCAGTATTTT. This translates into CASSLGTVGATDTQYF.

The chain is built from TRBV19 and TRBJ2-7, with 8 bases lining up with TRBD1. The CDR3 runs to 13 residues. Germline V gene sequence: CDR1 LNHDA, CDR2 SQIVND (reference sequence). Trimming took 7 bases from V and 7 from J; bases not matched to a gene: 9. CDR3 in amino acids: CASTGQDYKEQYF. CDR3 in DNA: TGTGCCAGTACGGGACAGGATTATAAGGAGCAGTACTTC.